This T cell receptor (beta chain) was sequenced for a study of tumor-infiltrating lymphocytes in primary liver carcinoma. The wider study: Patients comprised men and women whose ages fell between 30 and 69 years. Study-level findings and limits: The overlap of tumor-adjacent and tumor-blood pairs was smaller than that of tumor region pairs.

TCR beta cDNA was made from 400 to 500 ng total RNA with a constant-region primer. Libraries for TCR beta were built through three nested multiplex PCR rounds, which together made up a slightly modified ARM-PCR procedure. With TRBV1-TRBV30 forward primers and a C-beta reverse primer, the first two PCR rounds were run for around 11 cycles each. TCRdb processed the multiplex PCR reads anew with MiXCR; each CDR3 protein has one entry. This sample has approximately 64,000 distinct CDR3 sequences, with about 65% found just once. The sample holds many counts of this clonotype. As yet, its antigen is unknown. Unsorted bulk tissue of about 19-31 mg yielded co-extracted RNA and DNA. The CDR3 has 16 amino acids. Unmatched junction bases numbered 11, after V lost 4 bases and J lost 5 bases. Germline CDR1 and CDR2: SGHVS and FQNEAQ.

The J gene is TRBJ2-7, the V gene TRBV7-8; 10 positions match TRBD1. The sample was liver tumor tissue from sampling region 4. Subset specified: tumor region T4, right-lateral pole. This clonotype was obtained from a man aged 40-49 years with primary liver carcinoma and hepatitis B virus infection. The CDR3 loop reads CASSSASTGGINEQYF. CDR3 sequence (DNA): TGTGCCAGCAGCTCCGCCTCGACAGGGGGCATCAACGAGCAGTACTTC.